The clone carrying this T cell receptor (beta chain) appeared a few times. The antigen remains undetermined. At the DNA level, this CDR3 is encoded by other sequences in the same sample as well. As every portion of the isolated RNA was reverse transcribed, the sequencing read expressed TCRB transcripts. The repertoire was sequenced with immunoSEQ multiplex PCR; TCRdb's copy has only in-frame clones and lacks some. The table records fewer than 250,000 clones, roughly 14% of them present only once. Per the germline V gene, CDR1 is KGHSH and CDR2 is LQKENI. The ends lost 2 bases at V and 7 bases at J; junction bases unmatched: 0. The CDR3 length is 13 residues. This sample is drawn from a study of beta chain features in type 1 diabetes. Notes on the study in general: Sequencing of cDNA might inflate the share of cells that strongly express TCR. Small HLA sub-analyses could not settle whether HLA shapes TCRB rearrangement.

The authors sorted CD4+ naive, central memory, regulatory and stem cell-like memory cells via CD45RO/CCR7/CD25/CD127/CD95/CD27. The TCR sequence derives from a woman aged 40-49 years in good health. The source material was naive CD4+ T cells from blood. J is TRBJ2-1 and V is TRBV18; 9 bases map to TRBD1. In DNA form, the CDR3 reads TGTGCCAGCTCACCAGGACAGGGGAATGAGCAGTTCTTC. Protein sequence: CASSPGQGNEQFF.